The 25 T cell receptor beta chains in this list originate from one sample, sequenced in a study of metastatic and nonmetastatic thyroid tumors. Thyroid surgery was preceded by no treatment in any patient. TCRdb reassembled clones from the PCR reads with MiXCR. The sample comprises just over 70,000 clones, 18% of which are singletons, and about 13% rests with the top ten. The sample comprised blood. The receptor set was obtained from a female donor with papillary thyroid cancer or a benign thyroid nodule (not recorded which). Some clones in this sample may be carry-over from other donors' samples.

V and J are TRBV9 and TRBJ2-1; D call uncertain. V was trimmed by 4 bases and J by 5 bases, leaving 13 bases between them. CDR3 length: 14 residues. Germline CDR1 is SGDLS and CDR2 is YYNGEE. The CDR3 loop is CASSYSGHNNEQFF. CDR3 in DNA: TGTGCCAGCAGCTACTCCGGGCACAACAATGAGCAGTTCTTC.

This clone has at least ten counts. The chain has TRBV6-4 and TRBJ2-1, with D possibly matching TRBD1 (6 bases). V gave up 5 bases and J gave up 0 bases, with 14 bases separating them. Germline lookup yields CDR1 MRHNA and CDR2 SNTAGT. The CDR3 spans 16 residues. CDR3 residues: CASSQMTGSSYNEQFF. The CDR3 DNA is TGTGCCAGCAGTCAGATGACAGGTAGCTCCTACAATGAGCAGTTCTTC.

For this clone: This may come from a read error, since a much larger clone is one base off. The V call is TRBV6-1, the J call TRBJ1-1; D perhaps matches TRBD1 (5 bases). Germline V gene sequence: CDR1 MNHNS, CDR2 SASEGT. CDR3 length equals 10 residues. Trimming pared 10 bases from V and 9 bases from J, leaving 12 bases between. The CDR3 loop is CATGHGKAFF. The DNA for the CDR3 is TGTGCCACTGGACATGGGAAAGCTTTCTTT.

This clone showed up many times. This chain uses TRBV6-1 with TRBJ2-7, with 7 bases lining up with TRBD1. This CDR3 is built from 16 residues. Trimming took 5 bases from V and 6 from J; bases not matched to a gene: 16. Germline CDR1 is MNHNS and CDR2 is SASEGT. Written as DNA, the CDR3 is TGTGCCAGCAGTTCGTACTTACAGGGACAGCAGCTCGAGCAGTACTTC. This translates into CASSSYLQGQQLEQYF.

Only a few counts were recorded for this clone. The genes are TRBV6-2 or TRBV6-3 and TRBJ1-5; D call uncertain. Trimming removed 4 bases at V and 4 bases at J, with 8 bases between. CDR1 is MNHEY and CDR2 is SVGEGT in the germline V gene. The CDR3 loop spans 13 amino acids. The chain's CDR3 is CASSSLRNQPQHF. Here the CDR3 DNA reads TGTGCCAGCAGTTCCCTCCGGAATCAGCCCCAGCATTTT.

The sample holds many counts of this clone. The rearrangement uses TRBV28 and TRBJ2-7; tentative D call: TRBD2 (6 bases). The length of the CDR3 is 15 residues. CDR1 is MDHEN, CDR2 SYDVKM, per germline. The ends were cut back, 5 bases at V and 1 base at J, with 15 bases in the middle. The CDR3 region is CASSEWPGTSYEQYF. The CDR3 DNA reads TGTGCCAGCAGTGAGTGGCCAGGGACTTCCTACGAGCAGTACTTC.

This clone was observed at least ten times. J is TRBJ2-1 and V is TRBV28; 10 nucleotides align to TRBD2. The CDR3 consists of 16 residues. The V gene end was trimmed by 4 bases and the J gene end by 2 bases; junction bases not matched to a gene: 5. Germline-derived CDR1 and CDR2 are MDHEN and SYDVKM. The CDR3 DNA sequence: TGTGCCAGCAGTTCAACTAGCGGGGTGGCCTACAATGAGCAGTTCTTC. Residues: CASSSTSGVAYNEQFF. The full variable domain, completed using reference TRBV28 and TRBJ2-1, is DVKVTQSSRYLVKRTGEKVFLECVQDMDHENMFWYRQDPGLGLRLIYFSYDVKMKEKGDIPEGYSVSREKKERFSLILESASTNQTSMYLCASSSTSGVAYNEQFFGPGTRLTVL.

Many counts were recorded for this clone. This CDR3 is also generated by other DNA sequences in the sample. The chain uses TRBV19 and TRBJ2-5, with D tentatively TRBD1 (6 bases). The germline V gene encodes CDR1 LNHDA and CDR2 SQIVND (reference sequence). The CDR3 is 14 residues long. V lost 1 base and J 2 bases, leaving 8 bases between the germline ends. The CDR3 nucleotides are TGTGCCAGTAGTATAGCTGGACAGCAAGAGACCCAGTACTTC. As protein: CASSIAGQQETQYF. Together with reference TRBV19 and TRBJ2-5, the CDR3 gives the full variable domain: DGGITQSPKYLFRKEGQNVTLSCEQNLNHDAMYWYRQDPGQGLRLIYYSQIVNDFQKGDIAEGYSVSREKKESFPLTVTSAQKNPTAFYLCASSIAGQQETQYFGPGTRLLVL.

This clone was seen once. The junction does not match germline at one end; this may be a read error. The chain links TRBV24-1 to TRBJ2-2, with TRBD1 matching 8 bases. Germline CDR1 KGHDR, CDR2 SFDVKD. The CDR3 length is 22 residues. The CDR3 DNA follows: TGTGTCACCAGTGATTCGGGCCGACTCGGGACAGGATTTCCCGCGAACACCGGGGAGCTGTTTTTT. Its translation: CVTSDSGRLGTGFPANTGELFF.

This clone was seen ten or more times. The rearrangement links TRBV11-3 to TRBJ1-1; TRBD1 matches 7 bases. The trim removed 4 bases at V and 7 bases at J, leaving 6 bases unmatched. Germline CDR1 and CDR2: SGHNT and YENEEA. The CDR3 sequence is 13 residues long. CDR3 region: CASSSRQGLEAFF. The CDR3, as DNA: TGTGCCAGCAGCTCTCGACAGGGACTTGAAGCTTTCTTT.

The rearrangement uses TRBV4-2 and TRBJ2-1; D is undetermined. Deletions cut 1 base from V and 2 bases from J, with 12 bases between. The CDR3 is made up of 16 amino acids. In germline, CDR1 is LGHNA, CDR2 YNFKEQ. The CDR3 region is CASSQAVPDPYNEQFF. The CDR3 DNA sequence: TGTGCCAGCAGCCAAGCTGTCCCAGATCCCTACAATGAGCAGTTCTTC.

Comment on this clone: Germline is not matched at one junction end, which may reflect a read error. DNA of the CDR3: TGTGCCACCATCAGAGCAAGGGACAGCTCCTACGATCAGTACTTC. It encodes CATIRARDSSYDQYF. This rearrangement joins TRBV15 to TRBJ2-7; TRBD1 agrees at 7 bases. Germline loops: CDR1 LNHNV, CDR2 YYDKDF (reference sequence). The CDR3 is 15 residues long.

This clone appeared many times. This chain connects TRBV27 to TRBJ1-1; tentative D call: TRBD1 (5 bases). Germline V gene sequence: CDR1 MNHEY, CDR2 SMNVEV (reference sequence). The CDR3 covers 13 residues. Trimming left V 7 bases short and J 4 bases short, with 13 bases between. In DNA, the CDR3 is TGTGCCAGCAAGAGGGCAGGGCTCACTGAAGCTTTCTTT. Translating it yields CASKRAGLTEAFF.

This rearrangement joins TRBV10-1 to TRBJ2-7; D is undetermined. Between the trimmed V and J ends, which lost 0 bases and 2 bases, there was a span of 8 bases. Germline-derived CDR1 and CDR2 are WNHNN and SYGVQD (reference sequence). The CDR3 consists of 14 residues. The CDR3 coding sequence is TGCGCCAGCAGTGAGTCAGGCAGAGCCTACGAGCAGTACTTC. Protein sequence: CASSESGRAYEQYF.

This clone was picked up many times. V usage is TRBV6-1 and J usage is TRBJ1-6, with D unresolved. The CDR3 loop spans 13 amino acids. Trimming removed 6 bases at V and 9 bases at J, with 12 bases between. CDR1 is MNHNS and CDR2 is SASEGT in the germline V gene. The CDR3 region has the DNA TGTGCCAGCAGCCCCTCCCGGAGTTCACCCCTCCACTTT. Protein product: CASSPSRSSPLHF.

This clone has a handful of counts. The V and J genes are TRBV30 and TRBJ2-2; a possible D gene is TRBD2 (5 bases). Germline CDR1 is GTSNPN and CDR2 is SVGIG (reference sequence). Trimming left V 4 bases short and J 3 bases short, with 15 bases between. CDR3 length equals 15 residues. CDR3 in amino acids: CAWKVGERDTGELFF. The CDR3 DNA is TGTGCCTGGAAGGTCGGGGAGCGCGACACCGGGGAGCTGTTTTTT.

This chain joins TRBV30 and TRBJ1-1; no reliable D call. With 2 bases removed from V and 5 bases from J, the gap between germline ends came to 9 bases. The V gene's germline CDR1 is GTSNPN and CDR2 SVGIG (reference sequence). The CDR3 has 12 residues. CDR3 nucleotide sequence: TGTGCCTGGAGTCCGGGTGGAACTGAAGCTTTCTTT. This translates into CAWSPGGTEAFF. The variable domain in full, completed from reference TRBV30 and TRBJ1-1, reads SQTIHQWPATLVQPVGSPLSLECTVEGTSNPNLYWYRQAAGRGLQLLFYSVGIGQISSEVPQNLSASRPQDRQFILSSKKLLLSDSGFYLCAWSPGGTEAFFGQGTRLTVV.

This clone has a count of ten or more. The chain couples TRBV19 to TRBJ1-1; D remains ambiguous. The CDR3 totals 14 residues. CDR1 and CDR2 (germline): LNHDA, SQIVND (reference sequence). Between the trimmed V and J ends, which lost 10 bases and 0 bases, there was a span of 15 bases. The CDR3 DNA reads TGTGCCACCGCCGTGGGCCGGCTGAACACTGAAGCTTTCTTT. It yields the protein CATAVGRLNTEAFF.

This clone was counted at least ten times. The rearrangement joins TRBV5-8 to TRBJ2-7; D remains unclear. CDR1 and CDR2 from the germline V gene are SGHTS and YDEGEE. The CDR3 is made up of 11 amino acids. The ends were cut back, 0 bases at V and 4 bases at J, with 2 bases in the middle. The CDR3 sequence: CASSLEYEQYF. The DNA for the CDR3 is TGTGCCAGCAGCTTGGAGTACGAGCAGTACTTC.

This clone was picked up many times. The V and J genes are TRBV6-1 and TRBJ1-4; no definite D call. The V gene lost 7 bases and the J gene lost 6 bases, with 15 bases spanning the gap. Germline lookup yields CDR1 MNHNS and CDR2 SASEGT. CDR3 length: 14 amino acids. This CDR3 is CASKGEVPHEKLFF. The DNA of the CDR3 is TGTGCCAGCAAAGGAGAGGTTCCCCATGAAAAACTGTTTTTT.

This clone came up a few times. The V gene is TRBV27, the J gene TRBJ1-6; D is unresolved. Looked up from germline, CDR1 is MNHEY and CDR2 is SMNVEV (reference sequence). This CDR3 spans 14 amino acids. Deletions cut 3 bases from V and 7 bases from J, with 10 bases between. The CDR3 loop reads CASSFLVSNSPLHF. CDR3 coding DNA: TGTGCCAGCAGTTTCCTCGTATCCAATTCACCCCTCCACTTT.

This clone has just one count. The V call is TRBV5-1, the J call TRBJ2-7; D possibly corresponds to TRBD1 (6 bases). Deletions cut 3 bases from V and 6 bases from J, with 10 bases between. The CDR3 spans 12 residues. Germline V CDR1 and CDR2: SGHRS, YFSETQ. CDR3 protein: CASSSTGSEQYF. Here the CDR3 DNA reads TGCGCCAGCAGCTCAACAGGGAGCGAGCAGTACTTC.

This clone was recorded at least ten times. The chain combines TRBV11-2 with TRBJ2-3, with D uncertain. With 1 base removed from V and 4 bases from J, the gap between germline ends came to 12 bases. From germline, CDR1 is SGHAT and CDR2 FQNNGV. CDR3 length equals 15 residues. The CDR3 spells CASSLGSGFADTQYF. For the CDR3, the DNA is TGTGCCAGCAGCTTAGGGAGTGGGTTCGCAGATACGCAGTATTTT.

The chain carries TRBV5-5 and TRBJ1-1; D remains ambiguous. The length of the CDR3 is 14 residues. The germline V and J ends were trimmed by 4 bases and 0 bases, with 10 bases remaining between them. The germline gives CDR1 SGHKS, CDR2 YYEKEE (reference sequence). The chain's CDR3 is CASSLRRMNTEAFF. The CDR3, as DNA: TGTGCCAGCAGCCTCAGGAGGATGAACACTGAAGCTTTCTTT.

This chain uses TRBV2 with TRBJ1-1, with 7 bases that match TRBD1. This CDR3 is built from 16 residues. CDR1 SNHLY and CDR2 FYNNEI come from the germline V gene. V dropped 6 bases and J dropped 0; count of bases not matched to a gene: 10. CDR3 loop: CASSLEGANLNTEAFF. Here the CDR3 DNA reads TGTGCCAGCAGCCTGGAGGGGGCCAACTTGAACACTGAAGCTTTCTTT.